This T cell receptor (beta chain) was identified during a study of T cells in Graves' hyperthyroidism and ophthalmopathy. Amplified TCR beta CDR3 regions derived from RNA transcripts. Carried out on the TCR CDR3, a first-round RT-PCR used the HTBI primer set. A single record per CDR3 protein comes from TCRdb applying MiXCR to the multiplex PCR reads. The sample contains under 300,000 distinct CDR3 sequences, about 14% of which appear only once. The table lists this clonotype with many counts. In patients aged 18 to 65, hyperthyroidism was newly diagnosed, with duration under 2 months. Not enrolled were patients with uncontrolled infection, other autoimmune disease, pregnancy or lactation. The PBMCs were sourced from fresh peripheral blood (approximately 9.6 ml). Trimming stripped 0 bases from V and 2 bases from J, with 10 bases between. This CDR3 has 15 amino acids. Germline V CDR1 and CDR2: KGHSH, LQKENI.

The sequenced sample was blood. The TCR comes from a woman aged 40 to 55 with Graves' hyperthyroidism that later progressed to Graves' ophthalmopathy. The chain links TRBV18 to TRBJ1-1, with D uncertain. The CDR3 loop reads CASSPPTRVNTEAFF. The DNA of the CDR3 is TGTGCCAGCTCACCACCGACACGGGTTAACACTGAAGCTTTCTTT.